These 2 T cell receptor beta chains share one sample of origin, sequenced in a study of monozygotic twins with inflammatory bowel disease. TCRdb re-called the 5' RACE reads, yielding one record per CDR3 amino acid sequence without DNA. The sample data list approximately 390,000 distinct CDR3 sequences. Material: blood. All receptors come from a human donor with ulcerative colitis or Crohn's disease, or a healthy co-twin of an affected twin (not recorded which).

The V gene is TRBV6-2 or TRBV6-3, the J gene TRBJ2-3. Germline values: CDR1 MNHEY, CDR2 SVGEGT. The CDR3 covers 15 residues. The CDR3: CASSPTIANTDTQYF.

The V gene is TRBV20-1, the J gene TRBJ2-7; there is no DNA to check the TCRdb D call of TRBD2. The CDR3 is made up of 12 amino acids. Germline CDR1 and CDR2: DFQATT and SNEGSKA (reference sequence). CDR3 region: CSARTTSGEQYF.